The 23 T cell receptor beta chains reported below all come from one sample, sequenced in a study of a mutant IDH1 vaccine in newly diagnosed glioma. The table came from immunoSEQ multiplex PCR; TCRdb's copy has only in-frame clones and leaves some out. Here the sample spans more than 80,000 clones, 83% being singletons. Time point of the sample: baseline, week 1 (first vaccination visit). Treatment here: pre-vaccination baseline after standard-of-care therapy. The source was PBMCs, collected from a glioma patient treated with radiotherapy, temozolomide or both. The receptors were gathered from a woman aged 50 to 60 with glioma.

CDR3 loop: CASSATRTRFYGYTF. For the CDR3, the DNA is TGTGCCAGTAGTGCCACCAGGACTAGATTCTATGGCTACACCTTC. The chain combines TRBV19 with TRBJ1-2; D unresolved. This CDR3 comprises 15 residues. V lost 5 bases and J 4 bases, leaving 17 bases between the germline ends. From germline, CDR1 is LNHDA and CDR2 SQIVND (reference sequence). The variable domain in full, with the rest retrieved from reference TRBV19 and TRBJ1-2, is DGGITQSPKYLFRKEGQNVTLSCEQNLNHDAMYWYRQDPGQGLRLIYYSQIVNDFQKGDIAEGYSVSREKKESFPLTVTSAQKNPTAFYLCASSATRTRFYGYTFGSGTRLTVV.

V and J are TRBV7-8 and TRBJ1-3, with D tentatively TRBD1 (6 bases). The CDR3 covers 18 residues. V was trimmed by 3 bases and J by 0 bases, leaving 18 bases between them. The germline CDR1 and CDR2 sequences are SGHVS and FQNEAQ. The CDR3 DNA reads as TGTGCCAGCAGCTTGAGGGGGGGAAGTCCCCTCTCTGGAAACACCATATATTTT. Protein: CASSLRGGSPLSGNTIYF.

The chain carries TRBV10-3 and TRBJ1-5, with D tentatively TRBD1 (5 bases). The CDR3 is 14 residues long. V lost 2 bases and J lost 5, with 10 bases in between. Per the germline V gene, CDR1 is ENHRY and CDR2 is SYGVKD. CDR3 bases: TGTGCCATCAGTGAGAAGGGGACCTATCAGCCCCAGCATTTT. Protein product: CAISEKGTYQPQHF.

This rearrangement joins TRBV5-1 to TRBJ1-1; the match to TRBD1 covers 9 bases. V lost 2 bases to trimming and J lost 0 bases; unmatched junction nucleotides: 8. The V gene's germline CDR1 is SGHRS and CDR2 YFSETQ. This CDR3 has 17 residues. The CDR3 loop reads CASSLQGAIRLNTEAFF. DNA of the CDR3: TGCGCCAGCAGCTTACAGGGGGCGATCCGATTGAACACTGAAGCTTTCTTT.

This clone was seen just once. The chain has TRBV19 and TRBJ2-7, with a weak D call TRBD2 (6 bases). Germline CDR1 LNHDA, CDR2 SQIVND (reference sequence). V dropped 5 bases and J dropped 3 bases, with 17 bases sitting between them. The CDR3 totals 15 residues. CDR3 loop: CASSPPGLFFYEQYF. DNA for the CDR3: TGTGCCAGTAGTCCCCCGGGACTGTTTTTCTACGAGCAGTACTTC.

The chain combines TRBV6-4 with TRBJ2-3, with TRBD1 as a possible D gene (6 bases). The CDR3 loop spans 14 amino acids. The V end lost 5 bases, the J end lost 2 bases, and 11 bases lay between the germline ends. Germline CDR1 reads MRHNA; CDR2 reads SNTAGT. The chain's CDR3 is CASSLDSFTDTQYF. As DNA, the CDR3 is TGTGCCAGCAGTTTGGACAGTTTCACAGATACGCAGTATTTT.

The chain recombines TRBV19 with TRBJ1-5; a weak D match, TRBD1 (5 bases). This CDR3 comprises 15 residues. Germline CDR1 and CDR2: LNHDA and SQIVND (reference sequence). Trimming shortened V by 8 bases and J by 3 bases, and 17 bases separated the two germline ends. The CDR3, as DNA: TGTGCCAGTCGCGTCGGGGCAGGGACCAATCAGCCCCAGCATTTT. Its protein product is CASRVGAGTNQPQHF.

This clone occurred a few times. The chain has TRBV6-4 and TRBJ2-3; 7 bases align to TRBD1. This CDR3 is 14 amino acids long. The germline gives CDR1 MRHNA, CDR2 SNTAGT. After removal of 4 bases from V and 4 bases from J, the junction contained 5 bases not matched to a gene. CDR3 nucleotides: TGTGCCAGCAGTGCAGCTCAGGGGGCAGATACGCAGTATTTT. As protein: CASSAAQGADTQYF.

The chain combines TRBV9 with TRBJ1-3; no clear D gene. Looked up from germline, CDR1 is SGDLS and CDR2 is YYNGEE. CDR3 length equals 16 residues. Trimming removed 0 bases at V and 4 bases at J, with 14 bases between. CDR3 region: CASSVGGRNSGNTIYF. The CDR3 DNA sequence: TGTGCCAGCAGCGTAGGAGGGAGGAACTCCGGAAACACCATATATTTT. Complete variable domain (other parts from reference TRBV9 and TRBJ1-3): DSGVTQTPKHLITATGQRVTLRCSPRSGDLSVYWYQQSLDQGLQFLIQYYNGEERAKGNILERFSAQQFPDLHSELNLSSLELGDSALYFCASSVGGRNSGNTIYFGEGSWLTVV.

CDR3 sequence (DNA): TGTGCCAGCAGCCCGACAGGGGCCACTGAAGCTTTCTTT. Translation gives CASSPTGATEAFF. The chain is built from TRBV7-2 and TRBJ1-1, with 8 bases matching TRBD1. CDR1 and CDR2 (germline): SGHTA, FQGNSA. The V segment lost 5 bases and the J segment 4 bases; nucleotides outside the gene matches: 3. The CDR3 extends over 13 amino acids.

V is TRBV4-1 and J is TRBJ2-5, with D perhaps TRBD1 (6 bases). Trimming took off 4 bases at V and 5 bases at J, with 14 bases between the two ends. Looked up from germline, CDR1 is MGHRA and CDR2 is YSYEKL. The CDR3 runs 14 residues. The CDR3 spells CASSLGTFRETQYF. The DNA for the CDR3 is TGCGCCAGCAGCCTTGGGACATTCCGGGAGACCCAGTACTTC.

The chain combines TRBV5-5 with TRBJ2-1; D is undetermined. V lost 1 base and J 6 bases, leaving 2 bases between the germline ends. CDR3 length: 11 amino acids. Germline assignment: CDR1 SGHKS and CDR2 YYEKEE (reference sequence). The CDR3 sequence: CASSLLNEQFF. CDR3 nucleotides: TGTGCCAGCAGCTTGCTCAATGAGCAGTTCTTC.

V usage is TRBV7-2 and J usage is TRBJ1-2; TRBD1 matches at 7 bases. The germline V gene encodes CDR1 SGHTA and CDR2 FQGNSA. Trimming cost V 5 bases and J 3 bases; bases outside gene matches: 9. The CDR3 covers 15 residues. The chain's CDR3 is CASSKMGQTYYGYTF. The CDR3 DNA sequence: TGTGCCAGCAGCAAAATGGGACAGACCTACTATGGCTACACCTTC.

This clone was picked up a small number of times. CDR3 sequence reads: CASSQDTQRRYNSPLHF. The CDR3 region has the DNA TGCGCCAGCAGCCAAGATACCCAGAGAAGATATAATTCACCCCTCCACTTT. The chain couples TRBV4-1 to TRBJ1-6; D ambiguous. Germline CDR1 reads MGHRA; CDR2 reads YSYEKL. The CDR3 spans 17 residues. The V and J ends lost 0 bases and 4 bases respectively, with 13 bases between them.

The chain couples TRBV27 to TRBJ1-1, with 7 positions matching TRBD1. Germline CDR1 is MNHEY and CDR2 is SMNVEV (reference sequence). This CDR3 contains 13 residues. The V and J ends lost 5 bases and 6 bases, in that order; junction bases with no gene match: 6. CDR3 sequence: CASSPGQGAEAFF. CDR3 bases: TGTGCCAGCAGTCCAGGTCAGGGGGCTGAAGCTTTCTTT.

V and J are TRBV5-8 and TRBJ1-1; no definite D call. This CDR3 region has 14 residues. V was pared by 0 bases and J by 3 bases, with 9 bases between. The germline V gene has CDR1 SGHTS and CDR2 YDEGEE. The CDR3 nucleotides are TGTGCCAGCAGCTTGGCAGGTTATGACACTGAAGCTTTCTTT. Protein product: CASSLAGYDTEAFF. The whole variable domain, filled in from reference TRBV5-8 and TRBJ1-1, reads EAGVTQSPTHLIKTRGQQATLRCSPISGHTSVYWYQQALGLGLQFLLWYDEGEERNRGNFPPRFSGRQFPNYSSELNVNALELEDSALYLCASSLAGYDTEAFFGQGTRLTVV.

J is TRBJ2-2 and V is TRBV9; D unclear. V was clipped by 4 bases and J by 1 base, with 8 bases between them. This CDR3 region has 14 residues. Germline V gives CDR1 SGDLS, CDR2 YYNGEE. Here the CDR3 reads CASSLRQNTGELFF. The CDR3 coding sequence is TGTGCCAGCAGCCTACGGCAGAACACCGGGGAGCTGTTTTTT.

V gene TRBV18 combines with J gene TRBJ1-5, with 10 bases that match TRBD1. Germline CDR1 KGHSH, CDR2 LQKENI. Trimming removed 3 bases from V and 6 bases from J; junction bases left unmatched: 8. The CDR3 runs 16 residues. In DNA form, the CDR3 reads TGTGCCAGCTCACCTATCGACAGGGGGCTTTCTCAGCCCCAGCATTTT. Protein: CASSPIDRGLSQPQHF.

The chain uses TRBV28 and TRBJ2-1; D is possibly TRBD2 (5 bases). V shed 7 bases and J shed 8 bases, with 15 bases lying between them. Germline values: CDR1 MDHEN, CDR2 SYDVKM. This CDR3 has 13 residues. CDR3 DNA: TGTGCCAGCAACGGGTCCCCCGGGGATGAGCAGTTCTTC. It encodes CASNGSPGDEQFF.

This clone appeared a single time. This sequence joins TRBV2 and TRBJ1-5, with D perhaps matching TRBD1 (6 bases). Trimming left V 5 bases short and J 2 bases short, with 10 bases between. CDR3 length: 14 amino acids. Germline CDR1 and CDR2: SNHLY and FYNNEI. CDR3 bases: TGTGCCAGCAGTCGATGGACAGGCAATCAGCCCCAGCATTTT. This gives the protein CASSRWTGNQPQHF.

V is TRBV5-4 and J is TRBJ2-7, with D perhaps TRBD1 or TRBD2 (5 bases each). The CDR3 is 15 amino acids. Germline V gene sequence: CDR1 SGHNT, CDR2 YYREEE (reference sequence). V was pared by 7 bases and J by 3 bases, with 20 bases between. The CDR3 nucleotides are TGTGCCAGCCATATGGGGGTAGACAGACTCTACGAGCAGTACTTC. It translates to CASHMGVDRLYEQYF. The variable domain in full, with the rest retrieved from reference TRBV5-4 and TRBJ2-7, is ETGVTQSPTHLIKTRGQQVTLRCSSQSGHNTVSWYQQALGQGPQFIFQYYREEENGRGNFPPRFSGLQFPNYSSELNVNALELDDSALYLCASHMGVDRLYEQYFGPGTRLTVT.

The chain is built from TRBV10-2 and TRBJ1-3; D gene ambiguous. There are 13 residues in the CDR3. Germline V gene lookup returns CDR1 WSHSY and CDR2 SAAADI. V lost 6 bases and J 0 bases, leaving 6 bases between the germline ends. CDR3 loop: CASRSYSGNTIYF. The CDR3 coding sequence is TGCGCCAGCAGATCCTACTCTGGAAACACCATATATTTT.

The V call is TRBV5-3, the J call TRBJ1-1; 8 bases agree with TRBD1. TRBV5-3 is known as an ORF, though its function is uncertain. The junction had 9 bases not matched to a gene; V was cut back by 4 bases and J by 4 bases. The CDR3 totals 15 residues. Here the CDR3 reads CARSLSPTGGTEAFF. CDR3 coding DNA: TGTGCCAGAAGCCTTTCCCCAACAGGGGGCACTGAAGCTTTCTTT.